These 16 T cell receptor beta chains came from one sample sequenced in a study of memory CD8 T cells in hepatitis C reinfection. TCRdb's table, derived via immunoSEQ multiplex PCR, lists solely in-frame clones and lacks some. The table records about 50,000 clones, roughly 89% of them present only once. Sample time point: late/post reinfection, 12 to 24 weeks after detection. The sorted cells went straight to TCR sequencing with no prior in vitro expansion. Sequencing used naive CD8+ T cells sorted from blood. These receptors all come from a young man with hepatitis C virus infection.

The V gene is TRBV14, the J gene TRBJ2-7; 7 nucleotides agree with TRBD2. This CDR3 is 14 amino acids long. J was trimmed by 3 bases and V by 1 base; bases with no gene match: 3. Germline CDR1 reads SGHDN; CDR2 reads FVKESK. The CDR3 coding sequence is TGTGCCAGCAGCCAAGTGGGCGGGGGCTACGAGCAGTACTTC. Translated, it gives CASSQVGGGYEQYF.

The CDR3 DNA reads TGTGCCCACTACCCGACAGGGGTTGCGGAGACCCAGTACTTC. Encoded protein: CAHYPTGVAETQYF. The chain uses TRBV30 and TRBJ2-5; 8 bases agree with TRBD1. J lost 5 bases, V lost 8 bases, and 13 bases had no gene match. CDR1 and CDR2 (germline): GTSNPN, SVGIG (reference sequence). This CDR3 has 14 amino acids.

The genes are TRBV29-1 and TRBJ1-2; TRBD1 is a possible D gene (5 bases). Germline assignment: CDR1 SQVTM and CDR2 ANQGSEA. The germline V and J ends were trimmed by 6 bases and 4 bases, with 15 bases remaining between them. This CDR3 comprises 13 residues. CDR3 loop: CSVEAGEGYGYTF. The CDR3 DNA is TGCAGCGTCGAGGCGGGGGAAGGCTATGGCTACACCTTC.

This clone was detected only once. The chain couples TRBV5-1 to TRBJ2-1, with 11 bases fitting TRBD2. V lost 4 bases and J lost 3; bases outside the gene matches: 3. Germline V lookup: CDR1 SGHRS, CDR2 YFSETQ. The CDR3 runs 15 residues. CDR3 DNA sequence: TGCGCCAGCAGCGGGGGGACTAGCGGCTACAATGAGCAGTTCTTC. Translation: CASSGGTSGYNEQFF.

The J gene is TRBJ1-5, the V gene TRBV27, with 8 nucleotides matching TRBD1. The J segment lost 7 bases and the V segment lost 4 bases, leaving 6 bases of the junction unmatched. CDR1 and CDR2 (germline): MNHEY, SMNVEV (reference sequence). This CDR3 has 14 amino acids. Here the CDR3 DNA reads TGTGCCAGCAGTTCGTGGGCAGGGGGCCAGCCCCAGCATTTT. Translation: CASSSWAGGQPQHF.

The V call is TRBV4-3, the J call TRBJ1-1, with D perhaps TRBD1 (6 bases). The V end was cut by 0 bases, the J end by 4 bases, with 12 bases between. This CDR3 is 15 amino acids long. From germline, CDR1 is LGHNA and CDR2 YSLEER. The CDR3 DNA sequence: TGCGCCAGCAGCCAAGACCTAGGGGGTCTCACTGAAGCTTTCTTT. Amino acid sequence: CASSQDLGGLTEAFF.

The rearrangement links TRBV27 to TRBJ2-7; perhaps TRBD1 as D (5 bases). The CDR3 contains 13 residues. The ends were cut back, 6 bases at V and 4 bases at J, with 13 bases in the middle. Germline values: CDR1 MNHEY, CDR2 SMNVEV (reference sequence). In DNA form, the CDR3 reads TGTGCCAGCAGCCTACAGGTATTTTACGAGCAGTACTTC. It translates to CASSLQVFYEQYF.

The CDR3 sequence is CASGQGSVNEQFF. The CDR3 nucleotides read TGTGCCAGCGGCCAGGGGTCGGTCAATGAGCAGTTCTTC. The gene calls are TRBV6-5 and TRBJ2-1; D may be TRBD1 (6 bases). V lost 8 bases to trimming and J lost 6 bases, with 14 bases between them. CDR3 size: 13 residues. CDR1 MNHEY and CDR2 SVGAGI come from the germline V gene.

The V gene is TRBV5-6, the J gene TRBJ1-5; D possibly corresponds to TRBD1 (5 bases). Deletions cut 5 bases from V and 6 bases from J, with 15 bases between. Germline CDR1 SGHDT, CDR2 YYEEEE. CDR3 length: 14 amino acids. CDR3 sequence (DNA): TGTGCCAGCAGTGCGGGGGGGGGTCGTCAGCCCCAGCATTTT. This codes for CASSAGGGRQPQHF. The variable domain in full, completed from reference TRBV5-6 and TRBJ1-5, reads DAGVTQSPTHLIKTRGQQVTLRCSPKSGHDTVSWYQQALGQGPQFIFQYYEEEERQRGNFPDRFSGHQFPNYSSELNVNALLLGDSALYLCASSAGGGRQPQHFGDGTRLSIL.

This clone appeared once. This chain connects TRBV28 to TRBJ2-1; D may be TRBD1 (5 bases). Deletions cut 3 bases from V and 5 bases from J, with 11 bases between. This CDR3 region has 14 residues. CDR1 is MDHEN, CDR2 SYDVKM, per germline. CDR3 coding DNA: TGTGCCAGCAGTTTCATAACAGGAAACAATGAGCAGTTCTTC. Translating gives CASSFITGNNEQFF.

The rearrangement uses TRBV5-1 and TRBJ2-2; the match to TRBD1 covers 7 bases. The CDR3 has 14 amino acids. The germline V gene has CDR1 SGHRS and CDR2 YFSETQ. V gave up 4 bases and J gave up 4 bases; unmatched junction bases: 4. CDR3 nucleotide sequence: TGCGCCAGCAGCCCTGGGACAGCCACCGGGGAGCTGTTTTTT. The encoded protein is CASSPGTATGELFF.

This rearrangement joins TRBV23-1 to TRBJ2-1, with D possibly being TRBD1 (6 bases). TRBV23-1 is an ORF, and what it does is uncertain. The CDR3 runs to 10 residues. V lost 11 bases, J lost 10 bases, and 12 bases lay in between. CDR3 residues: CAAHRDEQFF. The CDR3 nucleotides read TGCGCCGCTCACAGGGACGAGCAGTTCTTC.

The rearrangement uses TRBV29-1 and TRBJ1-2, with 7 bases aligning to TRBD1. CDR1 is SQVTM and CDR2 is ANQGSEA in the germline V gene. This CDR3 has 13 residues. Unmatched junction bases numbered 6, after V lost 3 bases and J lost 5 bases. The chain's CDR3 is CSVDIQGPYGYTF. DNA of the CDR3: TGCAGCGTTGATATACAGGGGCCTTATGGCTACACCTTC.

The rearrangement links TRBV7-2 to TRBJ2-1; 12 bases match TRBD2. The V segment lost 5 bases and the J segment 5 bases; nucleotides outside the gene matches: 4. CDR3 length: 15 residues. Germline V CDR1 and CDR2: SGHTA, FQGNSA. CDR3 DNA sequence: TGTGCCAGCAGCGTAACTAGCGGGAGGAACAATGAGCAGTTCTTC. Protein sequence: CASSVTSGRNNEQFF.

The chain couples TRBV4-3 to TRBJ1-2; the D is unclear. V was pared by 1 base and J by 0 bases, with 9 bases between. The germline V gene encodes CDR1 LGHNA and CDR2 YSLEER. The CDR3 sequence is 15 residues long. CDR3 coding DNA: TGCGCCAGCAGCCAAGGGCACCTCCCTAACTATGGCTACACCTTC. Protein product: CASSQGHLPNYGYTF.

The CDR3 loop is CAWKNTGLAPINTEAFF. DNA for the CDR3: TGTGCCTGGAAGAATACGGGTCTCGCCCCAATTAACACTGAAGCTTTCTTT. The V call is TRBV30, the J call TRBJ1-1, with D unresolved. Germline CDR1 GTSNPN, CDR2 SVGIG (reference sequence). The CDR3 runs 17 residues. Trimming shortened V by 4 bases and J by 2 bases, and 23 bases separated the two germline ends. Using reference TRBV30 and TRBJ1-1 for the parts outside the CDR3, the full variable domain is SQTIHQWPATLVQPVGSPLSLECTVEGTSNPNLYWYRQAAGRGLQLLFYSVGIGQISSEVPQNLSASRPQDRQFILSSKKLLLSDSGFYLCAWKNTGLAPINTEAFFGQGTRLTVV.